The 22 T cell receptor beta chains below all came from one sample that was sequenced in a study of blood T cell repertoires in COVID-19. The assay was immunoSEQ multiplex PCR, and TCRdb's table has in-frame clones only and misses some. The sample lists fewer than 300,000 clones; 65% to 90% were seen once. The sequencing sample was made of peripheral blood. The receptors derive from a man aged 50 to 60 with active or convalescent COVID-19.

V and J are TRBV4-2 and TRBJ2-1; the match to TRBD2 covers 7 bases. Trimming took 4 bases from V and 0 from J; bases not matched to a gene: 3. This CDR3 has 15 residues. The V gene's germline CDR1 is LGHNA and CDR2 YNFKEQ. The CDR3 loop is CASSPRTSSYNEQFF. In DNA form, the CDR3 reads TGTGCCAGCAGCCCTCGGACTAGCTCCTACAATGAGCAGTTCTTC.

The chain couples TRBV5-1 to TRBJ2-3; a possible D gene is TRBD2 (5 bases). Trimming removed 4 bases from V and 3 bases from J, with 9 bases in between. Germline loops: CDR1 SGHRS, CDR2 YFSETQ. The CDR3 length is 13 residues. DNA for the CDR3: TGCGCCAGCAGCCCCCGGGAAACAGATACGCAGTATTTT. Its protein is CASSPRETDTQYF.

This chain uses TRBV7-9 with TRBJ1-1, with TRBD1 identical over 8 bases. CDR1 and CDR2 (germline): SEHNR, FQNEAQ (reference sequence). This CDR3 comprises 15 residues. Trimming at V came to 4 bases and at J to 0 bases, leaving 4 bases not matched to a gene. CDR3: CASSSRQGMNTEAFF. The CDR3 DNA is TGTGCCAGCAGCTCTCGACAGGGGATGAACACTGAAGCTTTCTTT.

The V call is TRBV5-6, the J call TRBJ1-1; a weak D match, TRBD1 (6 bases). With 2 bases removed from V and 0 bases from J, the gap between germline ends came to 11 bases. This CDR3 is 15 amino acids long. The germline gives CDR1 SGHDT, CDR2 YYEEEE. CDR3 DNA: TGTGCCAGCAGCTTCGAGGGACACCTGAACACTGAAGCTTTCTTT. It encodes CASSFEGHLNTEAFF.

The gene calls are TRBV11-2 and TRBJ2-6; 7 nucleotides match TRBD1. V was clipped by 5 bases and J by 2 bases; unmatched bases: 3. The CDR3 is made up of 15 amino acids. Germline V gene sequence: CDR1 SGHAT, CDR2 FQNNGV. In nucleotides, the CDR3 is TGTGCCAGCAGCACAGACAGGGCTGGGGCCAACGTCCTGACTTTC. It specifies CASSTDRAGANVLTF.

This chain uses TRBV28 with TRBJ2-7, with TRBD2 matching 11 bases. With V trimmed by 4 bases and J by 3 bases, 14 bases remained unmatched. Germline values: CDR1 MDHEN, CDR2 SYDVKM. The CDR3 extends over 18 amino acids. The CDR3 is CASSSTTSGTLMFYEQYF. The DNA of the CDR3 is TGTGCCAGCAGTTCGACGACTAGCGGGACCCTTATGTTCTACGAGCAGTACTTC.

V usage is TRBV19 and J usage is TRBJ2-1; 10 bases are a match to TRBD2. CDR1 is LNHDA and CDR2 is SQIVND in the germline V gene (reference sequence). V lost 6 bases and J lost 1; bases outside the gene matches: 3. The CDR3 has 15 amino acids. CDR3 in amino acids: CASSPTSGSYNEQFF. The CDR3 nucleotides are TGTGCCAGTAGCCCGACTAGCGGGTCCTACAATGAGCAGTTCTTC.

The chain combines TRBV5-1 with TRBJ2-3, with D perhaps TRBD1 (6 bases). Germline CDR1 reads SGHRS; CDR2 reads YFSETQ. The CDR3 has 16 residues. V lost 4 bases, J lost 1 base, and 16 bases lay in between. The CDR3 here is CASSGGHQKGTDTQYF. The CDR3 DNA is TGCGCCAGCAGCGGGGGACACCAGAAGGGCACAGATACGCAGTATTTT.

A remark on this clone: At one boundary the junction diverges from the germline segment, which might be a read error. The J gene is TRBJ2-5, the V gene TRBV7-7; TRBD2 matches at 7 bases. Per germline, CDR1 SSHAT and CDR2 FNYEAQ (reference sequence). This CDR3 comprises 19 residues. Here the CDR3 reads CASSLEPLPYGEGQETQYF. The CDR3 DNA reads as TGTGCTAGCAGCTTAGAGCCCCTCCCCTACGGGGAGGGCCAAGAGACCCAGTACTTC.

This chain uses TRBV3-1 (or the pseudogene TRBV3-2) with TRBJ2-2; TRBD1 aligns across 8 bases. Germline V CDR1 and CDR2: LGHDT, YNNKEL (reference sequence). The CDR3 contains 16 residues. V dropped 1 base and J dropped 10; count of bases not matched to a gene: 11. The CDR3 nucleotides read TGTGCCAGCAGCCAAGGCCTGGGACAGGTGTATGAGGAGCTGTTTTTT. Translated: CASSQGLGQVYEELFF.

The chain employs TRBV19 and TRBJ1-2; unclear D gene. Looked up from germline, CDR1 is LNHDA and CDR2 is SQIVND (reference sequence). The CDR3 is made up of 13 amino acids. V dropped 3 bases and J dropped 5 bases, with 10 bases sitting between them. CDR3 in amino acids: CASSIRAKYGYTF. The CDR3 bases are TGTGCCAGTAGTATTAGAGCGAAGTATGGCTACACCTTC. Based on the CDR3 plus reference TRBV19 and TRBJ1-2, the full variable domain is DGGITQSPKYLFRKEGQNVTLSCEQNLNHDAMYWYRQDPGQGLRLIYYSQIVNDFQKGDIAEGYSVSREKKESFPLTVTSAQKNPTAFYLCASSIRAKYGYTFGSGTRLTVV.

The chain has TRBV30 and TRBJ1-1, with 7 bases aligning to TRBD1. Germline V gene data show CDR1 as GTSNPN and CDR2 as SVGIG (reference sequence). The CDR3 covers 15 residues. V lost 1 base, J lost 0 bases, and 5 bases stayed unmatched. The CDR3 region is CAWSALQGMNTEAFF. The CDR3, as DNA: TGTGCCTGGAGTGCTTTACAGGGGATGAACACTGAAGCTTTCTTT.

This sequence joins TRBV6-2 or TRBV6-3 and TRBJ2-5, with D maybe TRBD1 (7 bases). The CDR3 is made up of 15 amino acids. CDR1 and CDR2 (germline): MNHEY, SVGEGT. V lost 4 bases to trimming and J lost 2 bases, with 14 bases between them. CDR3 amino acids: CASSSGGQLQETQYF. CDR3 nucleotides: TGTGCCAGCAGTTCCGGGGGACAGCTACAAGAGACCCAGTACTTC.

The J gene is TRBJ2-1, the V gene TRBV5-1; 14 positions agree with TRBD2. From germline, CDR1 is SGHRS and CDR2 YFSETQ. Losses at the gene ends were 4 bases for V and 4 bases for J; bases not matched to a gene: 7. This CDR3 region has 17 residues. CDR3 sequence (DNA): TGCGCCAGCAGCACAGGGACTAGCGGGAGAGGATACAATGAGCAGTTCTTC. Protein: CASSTGTSGRGYNEQFF.

This clone turned up a few times. V is TRBV5-6 and J is TRBJ2-7; D possibly corresponds to TRBD1 (5 bases). The germline V gene encodes CDR1 SGHDT and CDR2 YYEEEE. This CDR3 is 15 amino acids long. Trimming took off 0 bases at V and 3 bases at J, with 13 bases between the two ends. CDR3 DNA: TGTGCCAGCAGCTTGGGGCAGCTCAGGGACTACGAGCAGTACTTC. It yields the protein CASSLGQLRDYEQYF.

The chain combines TRBV7-9 with TRBJ1-1, with 7 positions matching TRBD1. This CDR3 has 15 residues. Germline CDR1 and CDR2: SEHNR and FQNEAQ (reference sequence). With 5 bases clipped from V and 0 bases from J, the junction kept 6 bases outside the gene matches. CDR3 DNA: TGTGCCAGCAGCCCAGGGGGACAAATGAACACTGAAGCTTTCTTT. Its translation: CASSPGGQMNTEAFF.

The chain has TRBV3-1 (or the pseudogene TRBV3-2) and TRBJ2-3; D not certain. The CDR3 has 14 amino acids. V shed 1 base and J shed 2 bases, with 7 bases lying between them. Per germline, CDR1 LGHDT and CDR2 YNNKEL (reference sequence). DNA for the CDR3: TGTGCCAGCAGCCAAGGGCCCCTCACAGATACGCAGTATTTT. Translated: CASSQGPLTDTQYF.

The chain employs TRBV27 and TRBJ2-1; 11 bases match TRBD2. Germline V CDR1 and CDR2: MNHEY, SMNVEV (reference sequence). This CDR3 region has 16 residues. With 2 bases clipped from V and 4 bases from J, the junction kept 4 bases outside the gene matches. The CDR3 region is CASSLVLAGGYNEQFF. The CDR3 DNA follows: TGTGCCAGCAGTTTAGTCCTAGCGGGAGGTTACAATGAGCAGTTCTTC.

The V gene is TRBV5-1, the J gene TRBJ2-3; 8 bases map to TRBD2. The CDR3 has 16 residues. Germline CDR1 and CDR2: SGHRS and YFSETQ. J lost 4 bases, V lost 3 bases, and 10 bases had no gene match. CDR3 loop: CASSSSPGTSSDTQYF. The CDR3 DNA reads as TGCGCCAGCAGCTCGAGTCCCGGGACTAGTTCAGATACGCAGTATTTT.

The chain is built from TRBV5-1 and TRBJ1-6; possible D gene TRBD1, 6 bases. Germline V CDR1 and CDR2: SGHRS, YFSETQ. The ends were cut back, 0 bases at V and 0 bases at J, with 10 bases in the middle. This CDR3 is 17 amino acids long. CDR3 loop: CASSLAGGASYNSPLHF. The CDR3, as DNA: TGCGCCAGCAGCTTGGCGGGGGGCGCCTCCTATAATTCACCCCTCCACTTT.

This chain joins TRBV27 and TRBJ1-1; TRBD1 is a possible D gene (6 bases). V shed 3 bases and J shed 5 bases, with 16 bases lying between them. This CDR3 spans 15 amino acids. Germline V CDR1 and CDR2: MNHEY, SMNVEV (reference sequence). CDR3 sequence reads: CASSFTGGVATEAFF. CDR3 nucleotide sequence: TGTGCCAGCAGTTTTACGGGGGGCGTCGCGACTGAAGCTTTCTTT.

J is TRBJ2-2 and V is TRBV5-1; a possible D gene is TRBD1 (5 bases). The V gene lost 0 bases and the J gene lost 4 bases, with 10 bases spanning the gap. Germline-derived CDR1 and CDR2 are SGHRS and YFSETQ. The CDR3 has 15 amino acids. CDR3 residues: CASSLVVGVTGELFF. As DNA, the CDR3 is TGCGCCAGCAGCTTGGTAGTAGGGGTCACCGGGGAGCTGTTTTTT.